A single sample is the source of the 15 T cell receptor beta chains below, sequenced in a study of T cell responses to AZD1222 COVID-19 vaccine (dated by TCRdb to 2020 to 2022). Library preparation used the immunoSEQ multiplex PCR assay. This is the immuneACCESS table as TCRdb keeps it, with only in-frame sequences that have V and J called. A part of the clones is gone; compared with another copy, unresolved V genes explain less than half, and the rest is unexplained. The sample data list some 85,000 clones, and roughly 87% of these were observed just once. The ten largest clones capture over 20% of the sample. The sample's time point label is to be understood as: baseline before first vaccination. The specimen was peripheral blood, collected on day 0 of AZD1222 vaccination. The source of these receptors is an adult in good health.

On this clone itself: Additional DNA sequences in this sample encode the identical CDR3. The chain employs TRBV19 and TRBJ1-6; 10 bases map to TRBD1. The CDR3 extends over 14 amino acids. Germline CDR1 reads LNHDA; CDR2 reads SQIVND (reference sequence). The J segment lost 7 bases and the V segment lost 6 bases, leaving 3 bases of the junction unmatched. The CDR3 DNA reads TGTGCCAGTAGGGACAGGGGGTTGAATTCACCCCTCCACTTT. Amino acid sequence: CASRDRGLNSPLHF. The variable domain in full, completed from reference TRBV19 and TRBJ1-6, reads DGGITQSPKYLFRKEGQNVTLSCEQNLNHDAMYWYRQDPGQGLRLIYYSQIVNDFQKGDIAEGYSVSREKKESFPLTVTSAQKNPTAFYLCASRDRGLNSPLHFGNGTRLTVT.

The CDR3 DNA follows: TGCGCCAGCAGCCCTTATCAAGGGGGCGACACTGAAGCTTTCTTT. This encodes CASSPYQGGDTEAFF. The rearrangement joins TRBV5-1 to TRBJ1-1, with TRBD1 matching 7 bases. The length of the CDR3 is 15 residues. CDR1 SGHRS and CDR2 YFSETQ come from the germline V gene. The ends lost 4 bases at V and 3 bases at J; junction bases unmatched: 9.

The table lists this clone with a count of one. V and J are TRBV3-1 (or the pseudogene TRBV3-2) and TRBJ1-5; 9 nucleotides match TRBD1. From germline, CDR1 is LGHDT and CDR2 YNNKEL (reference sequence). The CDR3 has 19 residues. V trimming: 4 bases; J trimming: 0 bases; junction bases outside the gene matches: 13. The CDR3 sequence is CASSPPGQGSRDSNQPQHF. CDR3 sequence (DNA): TGTGCCAGCAGCCCCCCGGGACAGGGTTCAAGGGATAGCAATCAGCCCCAGCATTTT.

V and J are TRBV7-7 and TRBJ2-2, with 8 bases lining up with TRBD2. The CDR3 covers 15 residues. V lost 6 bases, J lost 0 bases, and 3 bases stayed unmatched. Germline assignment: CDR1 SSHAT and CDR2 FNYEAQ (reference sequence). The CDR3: CASRTGGANTGELFF. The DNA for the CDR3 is TGTGCCAGCAGGACGGGAGGGGCGAACACCGGGGAGCTGTTTTTT.

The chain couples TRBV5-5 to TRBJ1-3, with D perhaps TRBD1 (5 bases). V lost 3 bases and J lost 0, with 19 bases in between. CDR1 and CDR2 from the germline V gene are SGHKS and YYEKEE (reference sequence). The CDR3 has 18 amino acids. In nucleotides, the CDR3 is TGTGCCAGCAGCTCCACCCATAGACCGGGGGACTCTGGAAACACCATATATTTT. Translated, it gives CASSSTHRPGDSGNTIYF.

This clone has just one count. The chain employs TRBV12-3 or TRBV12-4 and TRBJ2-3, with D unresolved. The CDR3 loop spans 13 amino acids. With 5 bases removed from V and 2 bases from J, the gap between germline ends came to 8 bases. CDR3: CASSPLLTDTQYF. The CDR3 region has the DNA TGTGCCAGCAGTCCACTTCTCACAGATACGCAGTATTTT.

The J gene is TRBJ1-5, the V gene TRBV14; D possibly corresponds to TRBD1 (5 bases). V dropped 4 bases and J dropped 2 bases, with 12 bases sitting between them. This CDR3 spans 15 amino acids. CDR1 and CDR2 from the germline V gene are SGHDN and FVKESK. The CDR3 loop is CASSPQGWGNQPQHF. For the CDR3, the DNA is TGTGCCAGCAGCCCCCAGGGTTGGGGCAATCAGCCCCAGCATTTT.

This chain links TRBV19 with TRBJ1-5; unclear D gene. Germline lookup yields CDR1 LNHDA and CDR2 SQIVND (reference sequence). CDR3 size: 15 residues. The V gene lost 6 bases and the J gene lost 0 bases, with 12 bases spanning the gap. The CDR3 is CASRPPGYSNQPQHF. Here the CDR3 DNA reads TGTGCCAGTAGACCCCCGGGTTATAGCAATCAGCCCCAGCATTTT.

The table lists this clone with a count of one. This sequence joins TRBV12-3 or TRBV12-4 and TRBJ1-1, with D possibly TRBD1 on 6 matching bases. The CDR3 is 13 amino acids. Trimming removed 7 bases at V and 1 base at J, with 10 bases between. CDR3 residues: CASILTGNTEAFF. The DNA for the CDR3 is TGTGCCAGCATCTTGACAGGGAACACTGAAGCTTTCTTT.

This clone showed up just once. CDR3 sequence reads: CASSGGNIQYF. CDR3 DNA: TGTGCCAGCAGTGGCGGAAACATTCAGTACTTC. The chain employs TRBV7-2 and TRBJ2-4, with unresolved D. V lost 6 bases, J lost 6 bases, and 6 bases lay in between. CDR1 SGHTA and CDR2 FQGNSA come from the germline V gene. The CDR3 runs 11 residues.

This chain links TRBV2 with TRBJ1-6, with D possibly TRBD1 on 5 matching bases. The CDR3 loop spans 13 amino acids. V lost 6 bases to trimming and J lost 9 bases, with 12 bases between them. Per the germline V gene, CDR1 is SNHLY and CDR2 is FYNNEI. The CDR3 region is CASRGQVGSPLHF. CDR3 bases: TGTGCCAGCAGGGGGCAGGTCGGTTCACCCCTCCACTTT.

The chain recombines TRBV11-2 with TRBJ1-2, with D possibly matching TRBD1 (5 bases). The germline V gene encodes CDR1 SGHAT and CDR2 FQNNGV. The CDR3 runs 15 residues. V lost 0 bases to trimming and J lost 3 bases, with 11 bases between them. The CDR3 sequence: CASSLEIQGHYGYTF. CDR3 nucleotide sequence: TGTGCCAGCAGCTTAGAAATCCAGGGCCACTATGGCTACACCTTC.

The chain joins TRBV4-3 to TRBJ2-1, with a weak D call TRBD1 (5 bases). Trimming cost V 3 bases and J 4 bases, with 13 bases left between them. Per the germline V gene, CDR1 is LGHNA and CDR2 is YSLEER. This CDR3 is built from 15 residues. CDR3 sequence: CASSHGAHGYNEQFF. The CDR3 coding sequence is TGCGCCAGCAGCCATGGGGCTCACGGATACAATGAGCAGTTCTTC.

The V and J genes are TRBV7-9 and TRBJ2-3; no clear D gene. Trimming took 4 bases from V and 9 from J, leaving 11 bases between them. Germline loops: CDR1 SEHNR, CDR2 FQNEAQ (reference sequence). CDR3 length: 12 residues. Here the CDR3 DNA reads TGTGCCAGCAGCTCCCCATTGGAGACGCAGTATTTT. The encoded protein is CASSSPLETQYF.

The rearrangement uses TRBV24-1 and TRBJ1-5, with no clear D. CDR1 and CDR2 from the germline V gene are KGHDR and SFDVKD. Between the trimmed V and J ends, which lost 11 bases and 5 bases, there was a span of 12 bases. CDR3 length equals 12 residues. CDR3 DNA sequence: TGTGCCAGTTCACTATCCGATCAGCCCCAGCATTTT. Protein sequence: CASSLSDQPQHF.